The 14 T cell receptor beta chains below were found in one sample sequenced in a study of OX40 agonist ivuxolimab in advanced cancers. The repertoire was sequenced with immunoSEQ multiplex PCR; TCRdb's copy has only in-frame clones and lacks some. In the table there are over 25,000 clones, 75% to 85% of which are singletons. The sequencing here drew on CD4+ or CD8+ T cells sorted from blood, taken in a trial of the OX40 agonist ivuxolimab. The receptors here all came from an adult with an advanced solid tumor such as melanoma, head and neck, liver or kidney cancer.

Here the CDR3 reads CASSLVAGAYEQYF. The CDR3 region has the DNA TGTGCCAGCAGCTTAGTGGCAGGAGCCTACGAGCAGTACTTC. The V and J genes are TRBV7-9 and TRBJ2-7; the D is unclear. This CDR3 comprises 14 residues. V was cut by 1 base and J by 2 bases, with 9 bases left in between. CDR1 is SEHNR, CDR2 FQNEAQ, per germline (reference sequence).

CDR3 region: CASSSGTDTQYF. In DNA, the CDR3 is TGTGCCAGCAGCTCAGGGACAGATACGCAGTATTTT. The chain uses TRBV5-6 and TRBJ2-3; D possibly corresponds to TRBD1 (5 bases). CDR1 is SGHDT and CDR2 is YYEEEE in the germline V gene. V shed 3 bases and J shed 3 bases, with 5 bases lying between them. This CDR3 spans 12 amino acids.

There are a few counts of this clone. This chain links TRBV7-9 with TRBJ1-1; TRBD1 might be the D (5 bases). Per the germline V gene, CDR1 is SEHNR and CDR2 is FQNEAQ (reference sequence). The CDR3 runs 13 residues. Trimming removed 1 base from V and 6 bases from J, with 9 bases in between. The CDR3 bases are TGTGCCAGCAGCTTAGGGGACCTGCCTGAAGCTTTCTTT. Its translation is CASSLGDLPEAFF.

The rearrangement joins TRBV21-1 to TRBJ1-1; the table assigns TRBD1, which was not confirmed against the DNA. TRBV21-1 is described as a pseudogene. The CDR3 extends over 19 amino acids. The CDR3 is CASSKENFRGHQKDTEAFF. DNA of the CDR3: TGTGCCAGCAGCAAAGAGAACTTTAGGGGGCACCAAAAGGACACTGAAGCTTTCTTT.

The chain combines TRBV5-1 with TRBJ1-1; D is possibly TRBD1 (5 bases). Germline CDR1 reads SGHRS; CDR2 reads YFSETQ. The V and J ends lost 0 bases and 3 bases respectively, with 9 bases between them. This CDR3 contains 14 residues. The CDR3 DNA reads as TGCGCCAGCAGCTTGGCGGGGGGTGACACTGAAGCTTTCTTT. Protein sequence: CASSLAGGDTEAFF. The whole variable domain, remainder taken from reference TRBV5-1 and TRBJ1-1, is KAGVTQTPRYLIKTRGQQVTLSCSPISGHRSVSWYQQTPGQGLQFLFEYFSETQRNKGNFPGRFSGRQFSNSRSEMNVSTLELGDSALYLCASSLAGGDTEAFFGQGTRLTVV.

The CDR3 nucleotides are TGCGCCAGCAGCCAAGGCAGGGGAGGGTCCTACGAGCAGTACTTC. Translation: CASSQGRGGSYEQYF. This chain links TRBV4-1 with TRBJ2-5, with a tentative D call TRBD2 (7 bases). The DNA end favors TRBJ2-7, so the J call may be wrong. The length of the CDR3 is 15 residues. Germline CDR1 MGHRA, CDR2 YSYEKL.

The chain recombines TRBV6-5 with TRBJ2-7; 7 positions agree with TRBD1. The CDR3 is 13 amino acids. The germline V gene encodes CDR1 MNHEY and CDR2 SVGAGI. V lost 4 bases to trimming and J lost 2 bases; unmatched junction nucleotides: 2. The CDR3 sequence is CASSSRGPYEQYF. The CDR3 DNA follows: TGTGCCAGCAGTTCGAGGGGGCCCTACGAGCAGTACTTC.

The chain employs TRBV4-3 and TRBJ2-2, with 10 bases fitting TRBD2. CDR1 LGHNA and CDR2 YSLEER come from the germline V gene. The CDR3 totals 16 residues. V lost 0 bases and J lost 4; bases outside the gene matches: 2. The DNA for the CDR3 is TGCGCCAGCAGCCAAGATGCTAGCGGGGGCACCGGGGAGCTGTTTTTT. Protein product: CASSQDASGGTGELFF.

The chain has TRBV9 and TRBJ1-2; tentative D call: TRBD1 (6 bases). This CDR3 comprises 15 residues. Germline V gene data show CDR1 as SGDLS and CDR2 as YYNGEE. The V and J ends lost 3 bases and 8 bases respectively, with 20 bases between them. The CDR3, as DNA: TGTGCCAGCAGCGCCCAAAGGGGGACAATAGGCGGCTACACCTTC. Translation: CASSAQRGTIGGYTF.

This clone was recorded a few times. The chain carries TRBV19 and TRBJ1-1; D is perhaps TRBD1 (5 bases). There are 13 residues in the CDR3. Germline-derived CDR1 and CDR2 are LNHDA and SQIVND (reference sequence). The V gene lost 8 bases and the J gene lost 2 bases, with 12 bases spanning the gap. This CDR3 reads CASEFGGNTEAFF. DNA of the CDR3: TGTGCCAGTGAGTTCGGGGGTAACACTGAAGCTTTCTTT.

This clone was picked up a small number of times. Written as DNA, the CDR3 is TGTGCCAGCAGCCCTCCCAGCGGGGCGGGATCTGGGGCCAACGTCCTGACTTTC. Its protein is CASSPPSGAGSGANVLTF. The chain employs TRBV27 and TRBJ2-6; TRBD2 matches 7 bases. CDR1 and CDR2 from the germline V gene are MNHEY and SMNVEV (reference sequence). The V gene end was trimmed by 6 bases and the J gene end by 1 base; junction bases not matched to a gene: 12. This CDR3 contains 18 residues. Using reference TRBV27 and TRBJ2-6 for the parts outside the CDR3, the full variable domain is EAQVTQNPRYLITVTGKKLTVTCSQNMNHEYMSWYRQDPGLGLRQIYYSMNVEVTDKGDVPEGYKVSRKEKRNFPLILESPSPNQTSLYFCASSPPSGAGSGANVLTFGAGSRLTVL.

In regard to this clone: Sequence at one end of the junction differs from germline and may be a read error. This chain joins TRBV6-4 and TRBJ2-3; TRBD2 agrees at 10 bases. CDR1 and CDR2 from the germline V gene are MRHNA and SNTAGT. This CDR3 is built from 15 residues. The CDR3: CAGSEGTSDTDTQYF. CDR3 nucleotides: TGTGCCGGCAGTGAGGGGACTAGCGACACAGATACGCAGTATTTT.

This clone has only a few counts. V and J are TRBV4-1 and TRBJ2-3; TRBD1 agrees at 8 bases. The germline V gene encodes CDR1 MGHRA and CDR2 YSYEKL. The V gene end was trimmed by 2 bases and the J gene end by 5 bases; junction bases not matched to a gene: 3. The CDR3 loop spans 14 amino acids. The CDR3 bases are TGCGCCAGCAGCCAATGGACAGGGCAAGATACGCAGTATTTT. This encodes CASSQWTGQDTQYF.

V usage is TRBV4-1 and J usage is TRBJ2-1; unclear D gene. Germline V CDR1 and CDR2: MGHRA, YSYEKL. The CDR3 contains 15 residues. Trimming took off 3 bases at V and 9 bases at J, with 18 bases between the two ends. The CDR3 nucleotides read TGCGCCAGCAGCCAGACCAGTACCCTTTTACGTGAGCAGTTCTTC. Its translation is CASSQTSTLLREQFF.